These 3 T cell receptor beta chains were sequenced from one sample in a study of CD4+ T cells in melanoma. The assay was immunoSEQ multiplex PCR, and TCRdb's table has in-frame clones only and misses some. The data hold some 150,000 clones, with around 90% observed a single time. These receptor sequences come from a human donor with melanoma.

The CDR3 reads CASSLRRNEKLFF. CDR3 nucleotides: TGTGCCAGCAGCTTACGGCGGAATGAAAAACTGTTTTTT. The rearrangement links TRBV7-9 to TRBJ1-4, with no clear D. V dropped 2 bases and J dropped 5 bases, with 6 bases sitting between them. The CDR3 totals 13 residues. CDR1 is SEHNR and CDR2 is FQNEAQ in the germline V gene (reference sequence).

This clone was detected once. The chain joins TRBV5-8 to TRBJ1-2, with no clear D. Germline-derived CDR1 and CDR2 are SGHTS and YDEGEE. V shed 1 base and J shed 5 bases, with 12 bases lying between them. This CDR3 comprises 14 residues. This CDR3 is CASSLLTPRYGYTF. The CDR3 nucleotides are TGTGCCAGCAGCTTGCTAACTCCCCGTTATGGCTACACCTTC.

This chain uses TRBV28 with TRBJ2-3; D is uncertain. The germline V gene has CDR1 MDHEN and CDR2 SYDVKM. Trimming cost V 6 bases and J 4 bases, with 17 bases left between them. There are 15 residues in the CDR3. CDR3 region: CASSPNSGGADTQYF. In DNA form, the CDR3 reads TGTGCCAGCAGCCCCAACTCAGGCGGAGCAGATACGCAGTATTTT. The whole variable domain, remainder taken from reference TRBV28 and TRBJ2-3, is DVKVTQSSRYLVKRTGEKVFLECVQDMDHENMFWYRQDPGLGLRLIYFSYDVKMKEKGDIPEGYSVSREKKERFSLILESASTNQTSMYLCASSPNSGGADTQYFGPGTRLTVL.